This paragraph covers one TCR beta chain sequence. Its cognate antigen has yet to be identified. No per-base quality is available; no much larger clone lies one base away. The entry originates in a study of blood T cell repertoires in COVID-19 (TCRdb year 2020). For the wider study: The collaborator samples originated in the United States, Italy and Spain and spanned the acute and convalescent phases of COVID-19. The material from the prospective study consisted of cDNA or gDNA derived from T cells, B-cell-depleted T cells, or PBMCs. Subjects who had been exposed to COVID-19, were actively infected with it, or had recovered from it provided the deeply sampled blood TCRbeta repertoires that made up the dataset. The repertoires were released in a freely available public database meant as a resource for research on the immune response to SARS-CoV-2. The samples were drawn from two sources: the first 160 participants of the ongoing ImmuneRACE study, and 1,000 to 1,500 subjects contributed by 6 global collaborators. A de-identified subject ID, COVID-19 status, age in years and sex were almost always included in the sample metadata. Where available, HLA class I and class II types were taken from metadata supplied by the sample provider and were not determined by assay-based typing. Overall results and qualifications from the work: The amount of clinical and demographic metadata varied by source and participant and was provided uncurated.

In Seattle, one collaborating source enrolled patients while the infection was active and tracked those patients longitudinally over the course of disease. Collaborating institutions collected whole blood in K2EDTA tubes following their own protocols. For TCRbeta analysis, collaborator samples were shipped as frozen whole blood, as isolated PBMCs, or as DNA extracted from either sample type. The immunoSEQ Assay, a bias-controlled multiplex PCR, was used to amplify TCRbeta CDR3 regions from genomic DNA. The source study handled its data this way. Within the assay, amplification of reference gene primers was used to estimate how many nucleated cells each sample contained. Sequence reads were collapsed and filtered to measure the absolute abundance of every unique TCRbeta CDR3 rearrangement. For each sample, productive Simpson clonality was calculated by taking the square root of Simpson's diversity index across productive rearrangements. Not all clones reach the TCRdb copy of this immuneACCESS table, which keeps in-frame sequences only. Checked studies attribute under half of the gap to unresolved V genes and leave the rest unexplained. That table supplies the V and J calls and clone size; D and trimming were determined from the DNA. The sample profile shows fewer than 250,000 clones; 86% of them were found once. About 6% of the sample is held by the ten biggest clonotypes.

The CDR3 numbers 14 residues from cysteine through phenylalanine. CDR3 DNA only is kept here, 42 bases in frame from base 1. Trimmed from V: 6 bases; trimmed from J: 8 bases; junction bases lacking a gene match: 10. According to the germline V gene (reference sequence), CDR1 reads SEHNR and CDR2 reads FQNEAQ. Material: peripheral blood. The sequence derives from an elderly woman with COVID-19, enrolled during active disease. The chain was built from TRBV7-9 and TRBJ1-2; 9 bases in the middle match TRBD1. The DNA reads as follows: TGTGCCAGCAGTTTCCGGGACAGGGAGCTGGGCTACACCTTC. Its translation reads: CASSFRDRELGYTF.